This TCR beta chain was documented in a study of blood T cells in healthy people across ages. A J-beta primer mix and a sample-barcoded 5' primer were used in a second PCR of about 6 to 12 cycles. TCRdb re-derived calls from the 5' RACE reads in MiXCR, one entry per CDR3 protein. The table shows 600,000 to 1,000,000 distinct CDR3 sequences, with around 25% occurring only once. Germline assignment: CDR1 SGHAT and CDR2 FQNNGV. V was pared by 6 bases and J by 0 bases, with 18 bases between. The CDR3 has 16 residues. The same sample was also studied in work on T cells of mothers and their children.

The sequenced material came from blood. The TCR sequence derives from a boy younger than 18 in good health. This sequence joins TRBV11-2 and TRBJ2-7; D may match TRBD1 or TRBD2 (5 bases each). For the CDR3, the DNA is TGTGCCAGCAGTTCCGCCCACAGGAGGATCTCCTACGAGCAGTACTTC. Translating it yields CASSSAHRRISYEQYF.